This T cell receptor (beta chain) was identified in a study of post-analysis software for immune sequencing data. Study overall: Disease trajectories encompassed relapsing-remitting, secondary progressive and progressive-relapsing multiple sclerosis.

Study findings and constraints: Batch-mates among the samples co-clustered strongly by F measure. In patients, TRBV5-6, TRBV5-1 and TRBV20-1 belonged to four or five TRBV segments found more frequently than in controls.

Worth noting for this clonotype: Its antigen is not identified.

Germline V gene data show CDR1 as SQVTM and CDR2 as ANQGSEA. The germline V and J ends were trimmed by 1 base and 2 bases, with 14 bases remaining between them. This CDR3 is built from 15 residues. Unique molecular identifiers were present in the TCR beta cDNA libraries. TCRdb re-called the PCR reads through MiXCR, storing one row per CDR3 protein. The table has 250,000 to 300,000 distinct CDR3 sequences, 30% to 45% seen once. The sample comprised blood. The origin of this receptor is a girl between 10 and 17 years old with multiple sclerosis. The chain is built from TRBV29-1 and TRBJ1-1, with D perhaps matching TRBD1 (5 bases). The CDR3 nucleotides are TGCAGCGTTGAAGGCCTCGGGGGGTTAAACACTGAAGCTTTCTTT. Translated, it gives CSVEGLGGLNTEAFF.